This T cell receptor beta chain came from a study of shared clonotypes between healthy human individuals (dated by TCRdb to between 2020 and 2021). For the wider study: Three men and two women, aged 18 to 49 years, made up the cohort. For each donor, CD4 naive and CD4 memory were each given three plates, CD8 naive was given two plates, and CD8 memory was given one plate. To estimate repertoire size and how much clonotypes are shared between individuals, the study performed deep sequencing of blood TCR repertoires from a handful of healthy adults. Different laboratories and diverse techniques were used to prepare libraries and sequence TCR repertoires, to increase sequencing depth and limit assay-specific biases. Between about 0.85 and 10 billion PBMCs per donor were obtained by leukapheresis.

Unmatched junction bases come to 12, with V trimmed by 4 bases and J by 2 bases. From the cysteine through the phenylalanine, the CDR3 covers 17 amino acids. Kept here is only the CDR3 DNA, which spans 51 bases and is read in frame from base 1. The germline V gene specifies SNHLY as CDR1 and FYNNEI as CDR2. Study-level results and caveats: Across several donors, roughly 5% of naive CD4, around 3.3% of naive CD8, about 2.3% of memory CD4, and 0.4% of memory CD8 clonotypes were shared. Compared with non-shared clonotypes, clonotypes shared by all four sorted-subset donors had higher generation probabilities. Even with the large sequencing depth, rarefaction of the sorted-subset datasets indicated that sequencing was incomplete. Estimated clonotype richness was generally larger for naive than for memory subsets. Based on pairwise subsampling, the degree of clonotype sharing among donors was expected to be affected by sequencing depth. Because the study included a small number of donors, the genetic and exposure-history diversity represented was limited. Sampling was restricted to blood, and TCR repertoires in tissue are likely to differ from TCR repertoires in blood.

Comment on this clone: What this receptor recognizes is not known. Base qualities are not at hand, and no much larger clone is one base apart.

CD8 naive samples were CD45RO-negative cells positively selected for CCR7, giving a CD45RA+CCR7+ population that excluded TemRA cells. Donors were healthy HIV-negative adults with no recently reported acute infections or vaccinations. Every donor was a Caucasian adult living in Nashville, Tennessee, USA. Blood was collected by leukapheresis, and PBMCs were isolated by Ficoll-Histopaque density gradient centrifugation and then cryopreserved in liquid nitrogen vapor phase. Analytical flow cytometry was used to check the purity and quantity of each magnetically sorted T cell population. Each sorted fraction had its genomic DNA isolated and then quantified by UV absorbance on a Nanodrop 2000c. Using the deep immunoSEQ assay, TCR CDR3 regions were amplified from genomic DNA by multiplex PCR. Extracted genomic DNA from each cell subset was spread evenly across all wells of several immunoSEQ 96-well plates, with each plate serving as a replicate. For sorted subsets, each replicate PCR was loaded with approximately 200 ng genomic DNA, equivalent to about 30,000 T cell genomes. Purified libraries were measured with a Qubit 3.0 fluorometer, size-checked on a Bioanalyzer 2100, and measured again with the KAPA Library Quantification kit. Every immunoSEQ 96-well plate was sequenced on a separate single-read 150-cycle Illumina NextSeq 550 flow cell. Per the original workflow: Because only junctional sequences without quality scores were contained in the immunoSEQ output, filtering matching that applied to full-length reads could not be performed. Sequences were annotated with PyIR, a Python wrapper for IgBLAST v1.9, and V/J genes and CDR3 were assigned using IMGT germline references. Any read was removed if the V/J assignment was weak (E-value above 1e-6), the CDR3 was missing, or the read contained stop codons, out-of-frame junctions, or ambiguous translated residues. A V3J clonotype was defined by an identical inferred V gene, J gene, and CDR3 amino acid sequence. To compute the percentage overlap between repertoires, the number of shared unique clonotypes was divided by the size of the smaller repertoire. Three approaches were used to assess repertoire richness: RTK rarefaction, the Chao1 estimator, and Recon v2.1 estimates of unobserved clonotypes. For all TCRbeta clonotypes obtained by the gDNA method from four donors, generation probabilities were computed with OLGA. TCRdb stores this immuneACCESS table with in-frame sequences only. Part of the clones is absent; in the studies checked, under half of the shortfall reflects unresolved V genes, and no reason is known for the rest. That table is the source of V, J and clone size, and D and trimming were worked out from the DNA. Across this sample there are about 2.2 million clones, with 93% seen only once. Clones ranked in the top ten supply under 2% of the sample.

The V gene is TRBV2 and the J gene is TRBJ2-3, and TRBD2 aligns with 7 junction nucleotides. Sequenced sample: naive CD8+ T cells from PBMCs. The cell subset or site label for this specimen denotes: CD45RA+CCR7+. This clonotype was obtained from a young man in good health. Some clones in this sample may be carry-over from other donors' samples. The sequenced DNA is TGTGCCAGCAGTGGGACTAGGGGTATGATAACCACAGATACGCAGTATTTT. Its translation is CASSGTRGMITTDTQYF.